Sequencing of this T cell receptor beta chain was carried out in a study of Ad26.COV2.S vaccination and SARS-CoV-2 variants. Study results and limitations: Substantial breadth in spike-specific CD8+ and CD4+ T cell responses was reportedly seen after vaccination. Individuals receiving vaccine had higher spike-specific TCR breadth than placebo recipients did.

Points on this clone: Antigen unknown.

Method: immunoSEQ multiplex PCR; TCRdb's copy keeps in-frame clones and lacks some. The data show about 350,000 clones, 85% seen once. This CDR3 is built from 14 residues. From germline, CDR1 is SGHRS and CDR2 YFSETQ. V was pared by 4 bases and J by 5 bases, with 15 bases between. The treatment was: roughly 19 received Ad26.COV2.S at low or high dose, single or two shots; 5 received placebo; per-sample allocation not given. Sampling was done on day 63 after the first vaccine or placebo injection. Donation was by an adult aged 18-55 years who was in Boston. Vaccine was an Ad26 vector expressing Wuhan-strain SARS-CoV-2 spike.

Sequencing was performed on peripheral blood, taken in a trial of Ad26.COV2.S vaccine versus placebo. This sequence originates from a person between 18 and 65 years old who received the Ad26.COV2.S COVID-19 vaccine or a placebo. The chain has TRBV5-1 and TRBJ2-5; possible D gene TRBD2, 6 bases. CDR3 sequence reads: CASSDPSVGETQYF. DNA of the CDR3: TGCGCCAGCAGCGACCCTAGCGTTGGGGAGACCCAGTACTTC.